A single sample gave rise to the 12 T cell receptor beta chains below, sequenced in a study of T-cell reconstitution after alpha-beta-depleted transplantation in children. TCRbeta library construction was performed incorporating unique molecular identifiers. Each CDR3 protein gets one entry after TCRdb re-called the PCR reads with MiXCR. The sample carries 600,000 or so distinct CDR3 sequences, roughly 23% recorded once. The source was PBMCs, mostly from graft donor cells, collected 360 days after TCRalphabeta/CD19-depleted stem cell transplant. The receptors were sampled from a boy younger than two who had a stem cell transplant for acute myeloid leukemia, so the T cells may come from the graft donor.

This clonotype occurred a few times. The chain links TRBV6-4 to TRBJ2-4; D not certain. The CDR3 is 15 residues long. V was trimmed by 3 bases and J by 0 bases, leaving 9 bases between them. Germline CDR1 and CDR2: MRHNA and SNTAGT. The DNA for the CDR3 is TGTGCCAGCAGTGAATCCCTGGAAGCCAAAAACATTCAGTACTTC. Translating gives CASSESLEAKNIQYF.

This clonotype was counted between two and nine times. The rearrangement uses TRBV20-1 and TRBJ1-1; 7 bases line up with TRBD1. The length of the CDR3 is 16 residues. Germline CDR1 DFQATT, CDR2 SNEGSKA (reference sequence). V was pared by 2 bases and J by 1 base, with 10 bases of the junction left unmatched. The CDR3 DNA sequence: TGCAGTGCTAGATCCCGGACAGGCCCCTCGAACACTGAAGCTTTCTTT. It yields the protein CSARSRTGPSNTEAFF.

The chain employs TRBV7-2 and TRBJ2-3; 7 nucleotides agree with TRBD1. The V segment lost 5 bases and the J segment 3 bases; nucleotides outside the gene matches: 8. This CDR3 has 15 residues. Per the germline V gene, CDR1 is SGHTA and CDR2 is FQGNSA. The chain's CDR3 is CASSRRGSRTDTQYF. The CDR3 coding sequence is TGTGCCAGCAGCCGCAGGGGGTCCCGGACAGATACGCAGTATTTT.

The table lists this clonotype with many counts. The V and J genes are TRBV7-9 and TRBJ2-1, with D possibly being TRBD2 (5 bases). Germline V gene lookup returns CDR1 SEHNR and CDR2 FQNEAQ (reference sequence). V dropped 1 base and J dropped 9 bases, with 10 bases sitting between them. This CDR3 is 13 amino acids long. In DNA, the CDR3 is TGTGCCAGCAGCTTAGTTATCGAGGGTGAGCAGTTCTTC. This translates into CASSLVIEGEQFF.

This clonotype was observed many times. The junction differs from germline at one of its ends, possibly a read error. The rearrangement uses TRBV6-1 and TRBJ2-5, with a tentative D call TRBD2 (7 bases). Germline values: CDR1 MNHNS, CDR2 SASEGT. The CDR3 has 15 residues. CDR3 sequence reads: CASSAPWGGTKPWNF. The DNA of the CDR3 is TGTGCCAGCAGTGCTCCGTGGGGGGGCACAAAACCCTGGAACTTC.

This clonotype was found many times. This rearrangement joins TRBV24-1 to TRBJ2-5; no definite D call. V was cut by 4 bases and J by 0 bases, with 17 bases left in between. Germline V gene lookup returns CDR1 KGHDR and CDR2 SFDVKD. The CDR3 runs 17 residues. The CDR3 sequence: CATSEGPGSRYQETQYF. The CDR3 nucleotides are TGTGCCACCAGTGAAGGGCCAGGCAGCCGCTACCAAGAGACCCAGTACTTC.

A few counts support this clonotype. V is TRBV5-1 and J is TRBJ2-1; TRBD2 aligns across 10 bases. From germline, CDR1 is SGHRS and CDR2 YFSETQ. This CDR3 spans 15 amino acids. Losses at the gene ends were 3 bases for V and 10 bases for J; bases not matched to a gene: 10. The CDR3 loop reads CASSSAGGHPREQFF. The DNA for the CDR3 is TGCGCCAGCAGCTCAGCGGGGGGGCATCCGAGGGAGCAGTTCTTC.

The chain has TRBV6-1 and TRBJ2-7; TRBD1 matches at 7 bases. Germline-derived CDR1 and CDR2 are MNHNS and SASEGT. The trim removed 7 bases at V and 5 bases at J, leaving 14 bases unmatched. The CDR3 totals 15 residues. CDR3 nucleotide sequence: TGTGCCAGCATTCCTACCACAGGGGTCGGCGACGAGCAGTACTTC. This codes for CASIPTTGVGDEQYF.

This rearrangement joins TRBV4-3 to TRBJ2-5, with 9 bases that match TRBD2. Germline V lookup: CDR1 LGHNA, CDR2 YSLEER. After removal of 2 bases from V and 4 bases from J, the junction contained 8 bases not matched to a gene. CDR3 size: 16 residues. This chain's CDR3 is CASSQWRGGRIETQYF. DNA of the CDR3: TGCGCCAGCAGCCAATGGCGGGGGGGCCGTATAGAGACCCAGTACTTC.

The sample holds a few counts of this clonotype. This chain joins TRBV9 and TRBJ2-7; maybe TRBD2 (5 bases). V shed 0 bases and J shed 0 bases, with 7 bases lying between them. The CDR3 runs 14 residues. The germline V gene encodes CDR1 SGDLS and CDR2 YYNGEE. The CDR3, as DNA: TGTGCCAGCAGCGTAGGGAGGAACTCCTACGAGCAGTACTTC. Amino acid sequence: CASSVGRNSYEQYF.

Ten or more counts support this clonotype. This chain connects TRBV20-1 to TRBJ2-7, with TRBD1 identical over 9 bases. V gave up 3 bases and J gave up 3 bases; unmatched junction bases: 3. The length of the CDR3 is 13 residues. The germline V gene encodes CDR1 DFQATT and CDR2 SNEGSKA (reference sequence). This CDR3 is CSARGTGYYEQYF. DNA of the CDR3: TGCAGTGCTAGGGGGACAGGGTACTACGAGCAGTACTTC.

This clonotype was seen only a few times. The chain uses TRBV29-1 and TRBJ2-1; D is possibly TRBD1 (6 bases). Germline lookup yields CDR1 SQVTM and CDR2 ANQGSEA. The CDR3 has 14 amino acids. Trimming removed 5 bases from V and 0 bases from J, with 11 bases in between. The CDR3 sequence: CSVLRGSSYNEQFF. Written as DNA, the CDR3 is TGCAGCGTTTTGAGGGGGAGCTCCTACAATGAGCAGTTCTTC.